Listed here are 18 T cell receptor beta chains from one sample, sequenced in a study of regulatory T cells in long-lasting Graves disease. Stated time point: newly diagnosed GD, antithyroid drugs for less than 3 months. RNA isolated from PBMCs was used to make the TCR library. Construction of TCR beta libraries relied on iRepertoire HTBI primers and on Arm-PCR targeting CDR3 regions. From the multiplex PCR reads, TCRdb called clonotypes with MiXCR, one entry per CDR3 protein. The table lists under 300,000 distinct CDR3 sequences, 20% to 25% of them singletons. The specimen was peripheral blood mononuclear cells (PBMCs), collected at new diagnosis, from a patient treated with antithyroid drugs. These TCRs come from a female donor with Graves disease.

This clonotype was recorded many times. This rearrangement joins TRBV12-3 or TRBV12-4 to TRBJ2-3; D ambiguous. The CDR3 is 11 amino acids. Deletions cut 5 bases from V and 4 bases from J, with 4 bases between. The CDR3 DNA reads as TGTGCCAGCAGTCTATCAGATACGCAGTATTTT. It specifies CASSLSDTQYF.

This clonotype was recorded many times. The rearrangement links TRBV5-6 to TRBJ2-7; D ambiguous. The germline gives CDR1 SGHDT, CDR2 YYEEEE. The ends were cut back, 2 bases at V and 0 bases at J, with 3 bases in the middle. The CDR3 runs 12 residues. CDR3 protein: CASSFVSYEQYF. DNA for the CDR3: TGTGCCAGCAGCTTTGTCTCCTACGAGCAGTACTTC.

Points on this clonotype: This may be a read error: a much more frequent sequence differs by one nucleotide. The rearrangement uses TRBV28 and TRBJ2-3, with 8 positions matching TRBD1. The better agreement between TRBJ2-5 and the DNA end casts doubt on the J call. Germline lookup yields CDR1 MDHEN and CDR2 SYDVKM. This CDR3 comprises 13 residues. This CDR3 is CASAGGEYETQYF. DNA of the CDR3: TGTGCCAGCGCAGGGGGCGAATATGAGACCCAGTACTTC.

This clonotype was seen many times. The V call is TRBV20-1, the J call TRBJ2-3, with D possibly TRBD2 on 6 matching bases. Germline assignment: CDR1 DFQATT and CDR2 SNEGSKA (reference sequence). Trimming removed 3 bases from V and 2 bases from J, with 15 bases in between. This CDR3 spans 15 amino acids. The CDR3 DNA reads TGCAGTGCTAGCGGGGGAGAACCTTACACAGATACGCAGTATTTT. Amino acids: CSASGGEPYTDTQYF.

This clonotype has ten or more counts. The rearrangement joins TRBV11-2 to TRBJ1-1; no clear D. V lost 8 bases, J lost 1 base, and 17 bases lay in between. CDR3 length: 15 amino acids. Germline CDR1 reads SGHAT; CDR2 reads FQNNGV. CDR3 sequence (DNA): TGTGCCAGCCGCCCTACTCAAGGCAGGAACACTGAAGCTTTCTTT. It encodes CASRPTQGRNTEAFF.

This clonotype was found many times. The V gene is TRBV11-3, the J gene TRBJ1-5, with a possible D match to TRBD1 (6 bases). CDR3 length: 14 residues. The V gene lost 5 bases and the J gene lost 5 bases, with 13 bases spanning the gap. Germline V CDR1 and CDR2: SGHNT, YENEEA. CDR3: CASSPGQPDQPQHF. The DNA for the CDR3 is TGTGCCAGCAGCCCAGGACAGCCGGATCAGCCCCAGCATTTT.

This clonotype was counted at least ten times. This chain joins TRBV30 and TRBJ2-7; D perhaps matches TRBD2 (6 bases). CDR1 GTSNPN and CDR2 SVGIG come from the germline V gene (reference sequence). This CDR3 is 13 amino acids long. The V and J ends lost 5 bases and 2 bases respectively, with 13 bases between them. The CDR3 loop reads CAWARGSPYEQYF. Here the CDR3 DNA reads TGTGCCTGGGCCCGGGGGTCCCCCTACGAGCAGTACTTC.

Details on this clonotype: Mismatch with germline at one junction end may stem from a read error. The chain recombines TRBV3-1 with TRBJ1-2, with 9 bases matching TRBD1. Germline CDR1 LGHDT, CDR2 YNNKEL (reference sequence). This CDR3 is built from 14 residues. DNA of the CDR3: TGTGCCAACAGCCGGGGACAGGGAAACTATGGCTACACCTTC. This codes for CANSRGQGNYGYTF.

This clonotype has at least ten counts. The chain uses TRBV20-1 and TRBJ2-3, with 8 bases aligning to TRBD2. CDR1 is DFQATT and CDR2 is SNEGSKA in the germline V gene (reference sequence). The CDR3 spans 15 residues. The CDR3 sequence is CSDLSRGASTDTQYF. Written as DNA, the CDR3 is TGCAGCGACCTTTCGCGGGGGGCCAGCACAGATACGCAGTATTTT.

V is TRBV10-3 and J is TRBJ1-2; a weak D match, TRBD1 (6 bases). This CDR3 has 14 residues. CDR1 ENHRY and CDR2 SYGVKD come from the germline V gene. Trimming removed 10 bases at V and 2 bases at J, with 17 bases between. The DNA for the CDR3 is TGTGCCACCGCCCGGGACAATTGGAACTATGGCTACACCTTC. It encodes CATARDNWNYGYTF.

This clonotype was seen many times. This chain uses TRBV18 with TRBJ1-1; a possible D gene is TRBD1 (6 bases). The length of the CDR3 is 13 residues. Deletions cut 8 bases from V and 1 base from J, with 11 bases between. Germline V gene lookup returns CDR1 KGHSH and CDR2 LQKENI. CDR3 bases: TGTGCCAGCAGTCGGACAGAGAACACTGAAGCTTTCTTT. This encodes CASSRTENTEAFF.

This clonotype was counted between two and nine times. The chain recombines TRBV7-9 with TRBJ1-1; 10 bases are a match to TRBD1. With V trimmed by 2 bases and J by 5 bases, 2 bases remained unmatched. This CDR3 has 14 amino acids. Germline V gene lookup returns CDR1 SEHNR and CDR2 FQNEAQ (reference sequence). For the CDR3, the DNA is TGTGCCAGCAGCTTAAAGGGACAGGGGACTGAAGCTTTCTTT. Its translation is CASSLKGQGTEAFF.

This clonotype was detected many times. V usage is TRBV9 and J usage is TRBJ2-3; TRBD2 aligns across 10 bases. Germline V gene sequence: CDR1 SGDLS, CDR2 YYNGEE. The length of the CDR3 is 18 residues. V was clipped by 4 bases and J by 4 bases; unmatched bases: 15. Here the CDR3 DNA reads TGTGCCAGCAGCCTAGACCAACCTAGCGGGAGAAGCGCAGATACGCAGTATTTT. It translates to CASSLDQPSGRSADTQYF.

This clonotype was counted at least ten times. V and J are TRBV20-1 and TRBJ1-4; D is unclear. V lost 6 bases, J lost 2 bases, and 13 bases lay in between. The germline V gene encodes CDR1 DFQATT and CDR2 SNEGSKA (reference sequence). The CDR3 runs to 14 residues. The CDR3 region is CSAASSGTNEKLFF. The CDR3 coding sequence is TGCAGTGCAGCCTCGTCGGGTACTAATGAAAAACTGTTTTTT.

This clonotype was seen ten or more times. The CDR3 DNA follows: TGTGCCATCAGTGAGAGGGGACAGAACAATCAGCCCCAGCATTTT. Translation gives CAISERGQNNQPQHF. The chain joins TRBV10-3 to TRBJ1-5, with TRBD1 matching 7 bases. Germline values: CDR1 ENHRY, CDR2 SYGVKD. J lost 3 bases, V lost 2 bases, and 4 bases had no gene match. CDR3 size: 15 residues.

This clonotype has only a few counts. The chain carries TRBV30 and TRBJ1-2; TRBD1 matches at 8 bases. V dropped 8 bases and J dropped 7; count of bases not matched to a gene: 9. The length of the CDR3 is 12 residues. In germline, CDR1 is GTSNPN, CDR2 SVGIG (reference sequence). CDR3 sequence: CAIPDRGFGYTF. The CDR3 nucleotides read TGTGCCATCCCCGACAGGGGATTTGGCTACACCTTC.

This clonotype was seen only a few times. DNA of the CDR3: TGTGCCAGCAGCGGGGACTTCTCCCGGGCAGGAAACACCATATATTTT. This encodes CASSGDFSRAGNTIYF. The chain combines TRBV11-3 with TRBJ1-3, with D perhaps matching TRBD1 (5 bases). The CDR3 totals 16 residues. The V gene lost 5 bases and the J gene lost 4 bases, with 18 bases spanning the gap. Germline CDR1 SGHNT, CDR2 YENEEA.

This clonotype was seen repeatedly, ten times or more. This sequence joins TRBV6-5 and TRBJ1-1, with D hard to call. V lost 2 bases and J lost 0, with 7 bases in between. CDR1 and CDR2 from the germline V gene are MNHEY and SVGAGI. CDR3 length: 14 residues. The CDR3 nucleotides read TGTGCCAGCAGTTACGAACAGATGAACACTGAAGCTTTCTTT. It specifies CASSYEQMNTEAFF.